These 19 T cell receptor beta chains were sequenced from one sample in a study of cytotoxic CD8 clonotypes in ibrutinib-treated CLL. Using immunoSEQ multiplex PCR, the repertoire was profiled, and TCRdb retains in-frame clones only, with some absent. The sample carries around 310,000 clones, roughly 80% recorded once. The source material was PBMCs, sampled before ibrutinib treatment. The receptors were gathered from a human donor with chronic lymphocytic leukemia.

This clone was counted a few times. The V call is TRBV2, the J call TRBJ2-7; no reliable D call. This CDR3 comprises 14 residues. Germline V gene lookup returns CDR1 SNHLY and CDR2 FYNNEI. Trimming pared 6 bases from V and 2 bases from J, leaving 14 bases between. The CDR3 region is CASRTTVATYEQYF. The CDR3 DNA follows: TGTGCCAGCAGAACCACAGTGGCTACCTACGAGCAGTACTTC.

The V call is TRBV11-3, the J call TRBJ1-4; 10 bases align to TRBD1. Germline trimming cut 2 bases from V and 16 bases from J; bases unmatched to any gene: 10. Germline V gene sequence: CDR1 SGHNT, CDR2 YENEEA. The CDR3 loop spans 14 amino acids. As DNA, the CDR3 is TGTGCCAGCAGCTTATTGACAGGGGGCCGGTGGAGGTTTTTT. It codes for CASSLLTGGRWRFF.

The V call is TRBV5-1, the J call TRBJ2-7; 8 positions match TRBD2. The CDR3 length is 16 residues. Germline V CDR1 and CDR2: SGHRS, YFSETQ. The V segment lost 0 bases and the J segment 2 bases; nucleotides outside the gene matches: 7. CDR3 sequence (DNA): TGCGCCAGCAGCTTGGGCTTAGCGGGGTACGCCTACGAGCAGTACTTC. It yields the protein CASSLGLAGYAYEQYF.

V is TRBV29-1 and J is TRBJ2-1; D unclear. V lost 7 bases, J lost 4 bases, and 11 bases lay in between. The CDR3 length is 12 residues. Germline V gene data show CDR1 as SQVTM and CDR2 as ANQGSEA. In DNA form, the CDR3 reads TGCAGCGCGAAGGATAGGTACAATGAGCAGTTCTTC. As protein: CSAKDRYNEQFF.

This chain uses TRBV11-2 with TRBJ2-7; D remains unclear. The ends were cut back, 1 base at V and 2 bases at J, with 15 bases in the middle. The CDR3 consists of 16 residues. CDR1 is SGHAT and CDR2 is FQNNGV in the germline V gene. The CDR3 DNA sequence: TGTGCCAGCAGCTTAGCCGGCATGACCCCCACCTACGAGCAGTACTTC. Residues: CASSLAGMTPTYEQYF. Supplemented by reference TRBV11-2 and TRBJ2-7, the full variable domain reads EAGVAQSPRYKIIEKRQSVAFWCNPISGHATLYWYQQILGQGPKLLIQFQNNGVVDDSQLPKDRFSAERLKGVDSTLKIQPAKLEDSAVYLCASSLAGMTPTYEQYFGPGTRLTVT.

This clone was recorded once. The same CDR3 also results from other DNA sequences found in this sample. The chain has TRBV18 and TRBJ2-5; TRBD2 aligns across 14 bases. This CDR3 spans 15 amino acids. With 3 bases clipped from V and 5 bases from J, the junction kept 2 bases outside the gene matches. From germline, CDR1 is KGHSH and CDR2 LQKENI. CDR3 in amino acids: CASSPGLAGVETQYF. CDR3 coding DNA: TGTGCCAGCTCACCGGGACTAGCGGGAGTCGAGACCCAGTACTTC. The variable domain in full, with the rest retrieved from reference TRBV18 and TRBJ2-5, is NAGVMQNPRHLVRRRGQEARLRCSPMKGHSHVYWYRQLPEEGLKFMVYLQKENIIDESGMPKERFSAEFPKEGPSILRIQQVVRGDSAAYFCASSPGLAGVETQYFGPGTRLLVL.

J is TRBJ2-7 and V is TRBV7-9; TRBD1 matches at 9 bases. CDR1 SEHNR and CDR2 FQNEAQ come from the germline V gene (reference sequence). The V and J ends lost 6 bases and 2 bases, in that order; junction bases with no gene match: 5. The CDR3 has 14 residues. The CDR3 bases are TGTGCCAGCAGTAGGACAGGGGAGACCTACGAGCAGTACTTC. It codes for CASSRTGETYEQYF.

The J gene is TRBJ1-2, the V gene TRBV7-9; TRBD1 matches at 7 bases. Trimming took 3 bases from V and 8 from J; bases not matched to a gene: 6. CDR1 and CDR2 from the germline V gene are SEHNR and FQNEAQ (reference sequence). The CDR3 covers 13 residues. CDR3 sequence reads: CASSFSGTVGYTF. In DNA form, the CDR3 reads TGTGCCAGCAGCTTTAGCGGGACAGTCGGCTACACCTTC.

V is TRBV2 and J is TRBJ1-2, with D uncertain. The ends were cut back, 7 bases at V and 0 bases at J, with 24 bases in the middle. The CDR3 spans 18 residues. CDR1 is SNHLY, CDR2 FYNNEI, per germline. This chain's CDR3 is CASTELPVAMNPNYGYTF. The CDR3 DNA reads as TGTGCCAGCACCGAACTCCCAGTAGCTATGAACCCTAACTATGGCTACACCTTC.

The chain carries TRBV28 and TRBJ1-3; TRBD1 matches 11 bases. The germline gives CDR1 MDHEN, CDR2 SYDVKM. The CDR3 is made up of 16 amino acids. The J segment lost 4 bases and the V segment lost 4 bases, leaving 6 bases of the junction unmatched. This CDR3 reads CASSSGTGGKGNTIYF. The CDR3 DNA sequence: TGTGCCAGCAGTTCCGGGACAGGGGGTAAAGGAAACACCATATATTTT. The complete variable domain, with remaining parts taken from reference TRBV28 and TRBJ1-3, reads DVKVTQSSRYLVKRTGEKVFLECVQDMDHENMFWYRQDPGLGLRLIYFSYDVKMKEKGDIPEGYSVSREKKERFSLILESASTNQTSMYLCASSSGTGGKGNTIYFGEGSWLTVV.

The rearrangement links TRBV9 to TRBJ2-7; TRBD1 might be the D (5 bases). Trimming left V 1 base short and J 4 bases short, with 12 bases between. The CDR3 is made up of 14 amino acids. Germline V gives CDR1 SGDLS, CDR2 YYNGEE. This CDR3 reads CASSVTPGLYEQYF. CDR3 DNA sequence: TGTGCCAGCAGCGTAACCCCAGGGTTATACGAGCAGTACTTC.

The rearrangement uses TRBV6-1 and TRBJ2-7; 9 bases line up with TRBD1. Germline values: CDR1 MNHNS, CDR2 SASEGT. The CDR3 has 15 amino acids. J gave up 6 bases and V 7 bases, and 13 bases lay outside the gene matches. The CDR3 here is CASTARGQGGSEQYF. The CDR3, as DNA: TGTGCCAGCACCGCGAGGGGACAGGGAGGATCCGAGCAGTACTTC.

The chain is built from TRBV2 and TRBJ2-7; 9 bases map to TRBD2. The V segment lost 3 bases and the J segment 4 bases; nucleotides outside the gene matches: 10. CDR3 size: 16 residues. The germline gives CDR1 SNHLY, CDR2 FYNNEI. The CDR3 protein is CASSDVRASGTYEQYF. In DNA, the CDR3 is TGTGCCAGCAGTGATGTCAGGGCTAGCGGGACGTACGAGCAGTACTTC. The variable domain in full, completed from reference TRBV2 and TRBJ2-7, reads EPEVTQTPSHQVTQMGQEVILRCVPISNHLYFYWYRQILGQKVEFLVSFYNNEISEKSEIFDDQFSVERPDGSNFTLKIRSTKLEDSAMYFCASSDVRASGTYEQYFGPGTRLTVT.

The CDR3 DNA reads as TGCGCCAGCAGCCAAGATGGGACAGGGAGAGGTCTCAATGAGCAGTTCTTC. It is translated as CASSQDGTGRGLNEQFF. This sequence joins TRBV4-1 and TRBJ2-1, with TRBD1 matching over 9 bases. V trimming: 0 bases; J trimming: 6 bases; junction bases outside the gene matches: 9. Germline V CDR1 and CDR2: MGHRA, YSYEKL. This CDR3 has 17 amino acids.

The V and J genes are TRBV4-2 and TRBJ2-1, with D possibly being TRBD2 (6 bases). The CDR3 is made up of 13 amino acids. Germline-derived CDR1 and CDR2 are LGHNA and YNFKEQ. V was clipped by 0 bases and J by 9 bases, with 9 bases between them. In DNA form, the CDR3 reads TGTGCCAGCAGCCAAGAAGAGCGGGTTGAGCAGTTCTTC. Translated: CASSQEERVEQFF.

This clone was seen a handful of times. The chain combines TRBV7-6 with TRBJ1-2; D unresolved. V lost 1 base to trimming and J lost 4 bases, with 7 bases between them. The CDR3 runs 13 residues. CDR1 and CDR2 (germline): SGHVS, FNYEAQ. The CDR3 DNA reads TGTGCCAGCAGCTTAGTAGCAACCTATGGCTACACCTTC. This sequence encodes CASSLVATYGYTF.

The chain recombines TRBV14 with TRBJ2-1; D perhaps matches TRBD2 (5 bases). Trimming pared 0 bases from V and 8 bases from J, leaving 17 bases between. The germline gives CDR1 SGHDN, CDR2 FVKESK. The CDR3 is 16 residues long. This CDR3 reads CASSQDRGLYVDEQFF. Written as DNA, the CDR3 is TGTGCCAGCAGCCAAGATCGAGGACTCTACGTCGATGAGCAGTTCTTC.

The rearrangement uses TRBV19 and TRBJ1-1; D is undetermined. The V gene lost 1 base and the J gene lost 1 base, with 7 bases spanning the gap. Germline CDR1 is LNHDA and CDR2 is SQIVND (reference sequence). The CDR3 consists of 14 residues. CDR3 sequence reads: CASSIGTENTEAFF. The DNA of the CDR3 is TGTGCCAGTAGTATAGGTACAGAGAACACTGAAGCTTTCTTT.

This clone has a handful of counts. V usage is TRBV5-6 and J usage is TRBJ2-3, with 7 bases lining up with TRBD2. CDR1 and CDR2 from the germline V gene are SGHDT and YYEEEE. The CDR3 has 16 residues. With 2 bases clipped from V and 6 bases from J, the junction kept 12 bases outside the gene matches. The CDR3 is CASSFPGEGPSDTQYF. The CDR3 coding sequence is TGTGCCAGCAGCTTCCCCGGGGAGGGCCCCAGTGATACGCAGTATTTT.